The 5 T cell receptor beta chains below all came from one sample that was sequenced in a study of blood T cell repertoires in COVID-19 (dated by TCRdb to 2020 to 2022). The library relied on the immunoSEQ multiplex PCR assay. TCRdb took this table from immuneACCESS and kept in-frame rearrangements with V and J called. Such tables lack part of the clones; where checked against another copy, unresolved V genes explain under half of the gap, and the rest is unexplained. Here the sample has around 41,000 clones; about 90% occur a single time. The top ten clonotypes cover more than 15% of the sample. The sequencing input was peripheral blood. The source is a woman under 40 in a cohort sampled during active COVID-19.

The V and J genes are TRBV3-1 (or the pseudogene TRBV3-2) and TRBJ1-3; no clear D. This CDR3 contains 15 residues. Germline loops: CDR1 LGHDT, CDR2 YNNKEL (reference sequence). The V and J ends lost 3 bases and 4 bases respectively, with 13 bases between them. CDR3 loop: CASSQGAAVGNTIYF. The DNA for the CDR3 is TGTGCCAGCAGCCAGGGTGCGGCTGTCGGAAACACCATATATTTT.

The chain carries TRBV19 and TRBJ2-3; TRBD1 aligns across 7 bases. V was clipped by 4 bases and J by 1 base; unmatched bases: 5. CDR3 length: 15 residues. CDR1 and CDR2 (germline): LNHDA, SQIVND (reference sequence). The CDR3 DNA reads as TGTGCCAGTAGTAAGGGGGCGGCTCGCACAGATACGCAGTATTTT. It is translated as CASSKGAARTDTQYF.

This rearrangement joins TRBV9 to TRBJ2-7; 7 bases line up with TRBD2. V shed 2 bases, J shed 0 bases, and the junction held 8 bases outside the gene matches. Germline CDR1 is SGDLS and CDR2 is YYNGEE. This CDR3 spans 16 amino acids. CDR3 residues: CASSVESGASSYEQYF. DNA of the CDR3: TGTGCCAGCAGCGTCGAGAGCGGGGCGAGCTCCTACGAGCAGTACTTC.

The chain has TRBV6-5 and TRBJ1-2; 8 bases fit TRBD1. Germline values: CDR1 MNHEY, CDR2 SVGAGI. V lost 7 bases to trimming and J lost 7 bases; unmatched junction nucleotides: 14. The CDR3 contains 15 residues. CDR3 nucleotides: TGTGCCAGCACGGCCGGGACAGGAGGCTGGAGTGGCTACACCTTC. As protein: CASTAGTGGWSGYTF.

This chain connects TRBV2 to TRBJ2-5; D is uncertain. V lost 3 bases, J lost 5 bases, and 10 bases lay in between. Germline CDR1 is SNHLY and CDR2 is FYNNEI. This CDR3 contains 13 residues. CDR3 region: CASSERHSETQYF. The CDR3 DNA reads TGTGCCAGCAGTGAGAGGCATTCTGAGACCCAGTACTTC.